The rows below give T cell receptor beta chains drawn from one sample of a study of CD8 T cells in ankylosing spondylitis. TCRdb re-derived calls from the 5' RACE reads in MiXCR, one entry per CDR3 protein. The sample carries about 540,000 distinct CDR3 sequences, roughly 13% recorded once. Sequenced: blood, either unsorted or a sorted T cell fraction (not recorded which). These receptors all come from a male donor with ankylosing spondylitis. Both conserved end residues are part of each CDR3. A D gene is named only where the DNA matches it firmly. Only some rows state a clone size, as once, few, many or a class for expanded clones.

CDR3: CASSLDGVENEKLFF
DNA: TGCGCCAGCAGCTTGGATGGGGTAGAGAATGAAAAACTGTTTTTT
size: .
V: TRBV5-1
J: TRBJ1-4
D: .

CDR3: CASSYNTGGRGGTQYF
DNA: TGTGCCAGCAGCTACAATACAGGGGGTAGAGGGGGTACGCAGTATTTT
size: few
V: TRBV11-2
J: TRBJ2-3
D: TRBD1

CDR3: CSARSLAGGPYNEQFF
DNA: TGCAGTGCTAGGAGCCTAGCGGGAGGGCCTTACAATGAGCAGTTCTTC
size: .
V: TRBV20-1
J: TRBJ2-1
D: TRBD2

CDR3: CASSMGPQQFF
DNA: TGTGCCAGCAGTATGGGGCCCCAGCAGTTCTTC
size: .
V: TRBV25-1
J: TRBJ2-1
D: .

CDR3: CASSPLGQGQGNTIYF
DNA: TGTGCCAGTAGCCCGTTGGGACAGGGTCAGGGAAACACCATATATTTT
size: few
V: TRBV7-2
J: TRBJ1-3
D: TRBD1

CDR3: CASSQDPAVPREQYF
DNA: TGCGCCAGCAGCCAAGATCCGGCGGTCCCGAGGGAGCAGTACTTC
size: few
V: TRBV4-1
J: TRBJ2-7
D: .

CDR3: CATSFGNQPQHF
DNA: TGTGCCACCAGCTTTGGAAATCAGCCCCAGCATTTT
size: .
V: TRBV15
J: TRBJ1-5
D: .

CDR3: CASRQGFSPLHF
DNA: TGTGCCAGCCGCCAGGGGTTTTCACCCCTCCACTTT
size: .
V: TRBV3-1
J: TRBJ1-6
D: .

CDR3: CSVESFKRGYTF
DNA: TGCAGCGTTGAGAGTTTCAAACGAGGCTACACCTTC
size: once
V: TRBV29-1
J: TRBJ1-2
D: .

CDR3: CASSSGLAGDREQFF
DNA: TGTGCCAGCAGTTCGGGACTAGCGGGAGACCGTGAGCAGTTCTTC
size: many
V: TRBV12-3/TRBV12-4
J: TRBJ2-1
D: TRBD2

CDR3: CASRVAGEVNEQFF
DNA: TGTGCCAGCAGGGTAGCGGGAGAAGTAAATGAGCAGTTCTTC
size: .
V: TRBV9
J: TRBJ2-1
D: TRBD2

CDR3: CASERTGGMTDTQYF
DNA: TGTGCCAGCGAAAGGACAGGAGGGATGACAGATACGCAGTATTTT
size: .
V: TRBV7-8
J: TRBJ2-3
D: .

CDR3: CASSVRASSGNTIYF
DNA: TGTGCCAGCAGCGTGAGGGCGTCGTCTGGAAACACCATATATTTT
size: .
V: TRBV9
J: TRBJ1-3
D: .

CDR3: CASSRSWGGTEAFF
DNA: TGCGCCAGCAGCCGAAGCTGGGGGGGTACTGAAGCTTTCTTT
size: few
V: TRBV5-1
J: TRBJ1-1
D: .

CDR3: CASSLYGGRGNSPLHF
DNA: TGCGCCAGCAGCTTGTATGGTGGCAGGGGGAATTCACCCCTCCACTTT
size: few
V: TRBV5-1
J: TRBJ1-6
D: TRBD1

CDR3: CASRLAGQGNTEAFF
DNA: TGTGCCAGCAGGCTAGCTGGACAGGGGAACACTGAAGCTTTCTTT
size: .
V: TRBV3-1
J: TRBJ1-1
D: TRBD1

CDR3: CSAMDRPGTAFF
DNA: TGCAGTGCAATGGACAGACCGGGGACAGCTTTCTTT
size: medium-sized
V: TRBV20-1
J: TRBJ1-1
D: .

CDR3: CAISGGTSGPRTQYF
DNA: TGTGCCATCAGTGGGGGGACTAGCGGTCCCAGGACCCAGTACTTC
size: .
V: TRBV10-3
J: TRBJ2-5
D: TRBD2

CDR3: CASSQREVSNYGYTF
DNA: TGTGCCAGCAGTCAAAGGGAGGTCTCTAACTATGGCTACACCTTC
size: .
V: TRBV6-1
J: TRBJ1-2
D: .

CDR3: CASNPLGTSGRASTGELFF
DNA: TGCGCCAGCAACCCCCTCGGGACTAGCGGGAGGGCGAGCACCGGGGAGCTGTTTTTT
size: few
V: TRBV4-1
J: TRBJ2-2
D: TRBD2

CDR3: CATSRWGTGELFF
DNA: TGTGCCACCAGTCGATGGGGGACCGGGGAGCTGTTTTTT
size: .
V: TRBV24-1
J: TRBJ2-2
D: .

CDR3: CSERRGQETQYF
DNA: TGCAGTGAACGAAGGGGGCAAGAGACCCAGTACTTC
size: few
V: TRBV29-1
J: TRBJ2-5
D: .

CDR3: CASSLSRDDAGNEQFF
DNA: TGTGCCAGCAGCTTATCTCGGGACGACGCGGGAAATGAGCAGTTCTTC
size: few
V: TRBV7-2
J: TRBJ2-1
D: .

CDR3: CASSLAGSGFEEYF
DNA: TGTGCCAGCAGCTTAGCCGGGAGCGGATTCGAGGAGTACTTC
size: .
V: TRBV7-9
J: TRBJ2-7
D: .

CDR3: CASRVTGRSYNEQFF
DNA: TGTGCCAGCAGGGTAACAGGGAGGTCCTACAATGAGCAGTTCTTC
size: .
V: TRBV27
J: TRBJ2-1
D: .

CDR3: CASSLGGNREAFF
DNA: TGCGCCAGCAGCTTGGGGGGCAACCGTGAAGCTTTCTTT
size: few
V: TRBV5-1
J: TRBJ1-1
D: .

CDR3: CASRSRQETQYF
DNA: TGTGCCAGCAGGTCGAGGCAAGAGACCCAGTACTTC
size: few
V: TRBV6-2/TRBV6-3
J: TRBJ2-5
D: .

CDR3: CASSPYGRLAGIYEQFF
DNA: TGTGCCAGCAGCCCTTACGGACGACTAGCGGGAATTTATGAGCAGTTCTTC
size: few
V: TRBV3-1
J: TRBJ2-1
D: TRBD2

CDR3: CAWSKDRTTDTQYF
DNA: TGTGCCTGGAGTAAAGACAGGACTACAGATACGCAGTATTTT
size: .
V: TRBV30
J: TRBJ2-3
D: .

CDR3: CASSLGRGGHSTDTQYF
DNA: TGCGCCAGCAGCTTGGGACGGGGGGGCCATAGCACAGATACGCAGTATTTT
size: few
V: TRBV5-1
J: TRBJ2-3
D: TRBD2

CDR3: CASSVEPGRSYEQYF
DNA: TGTGCCAGCAGCGTCGAACCAGGGAGGTCCTACGAGCAGTACTTC
size: .
V: TRBV9
J: TRBJ2-7
D: .

CDR3: CASSLVGSAYEQYF
DNA: TGTGCCAGCAGCTTAGTCGGGAGTGCCTACGAGCAGTACTTC
size: few
V: TRBV7-8
J: TRBJ2-7
D: .

CDR3: CASSRPGTRDADTQYF
DNA: TGTGCCAGCAGCCGACCCGGGACTAGAGACGCAGATACGCAGTATTTT
size: .
V: TRBV27
J: TRBJ2-3
D: TRBD2

CDR3: CASSLQGPDTQYF
DNA: TGTGCCAGCAGCTTGCAAGGACCAGATACGCAGTATTTT
size: few
V: TRBV11-3
J: TRBJ2-3
D: .

CDR3: CAIAGQGRNEQFF
DNA: TGTGCCATCGCTGGGCAGGGTCGCAATGAGCAGTTCTTC
size: .
V: TRBV27
J: TRBJ2-1
D: .

CDR3: CASTERQVLSNQPQHF
DNA: TGTGCCAGCACCGAACGACAGGTCCTTAGCAATCAGCCCCAGCATTTT
size: few
V: TRBV6-2/TRBV6-3
J: TRBJ1-5
D: .

CDR3: CASTKDRAEAFF
DNA: TGTGCCAGCACGAAGGACAGGGCTGAAGCTTTCTTT
size: many
V: TRBV12-3/TRBV12-4
J: TRBJ1-1
D: TRBD1

CDR3: CSARGGGQYF
DNA: TGCAGTGCTAGAGGGGGGGGTCAGTACTTC
size: .
V: TRBV20-1
J: TRBJ2-7
D: TRBD2

CDR3: CASSQGPSNTEAFF
DNA: TGTGCCAGCAGCCAAGGGCCTTCGAACACTGAAGCTTTCTTT
size: many
V: TRBV3-1
J: TRBJ1-1
D: .

CDR3: CASSISILAGPSNIQYF
DNA: TGTGCCAGTAGTATATCGATTCTAGCGGGACCTAGTAACATTCAGTACTTC
size: .
V: TRBV19
J: TRBJ2-4
D: TRBD2

CDR3: CASSFGGPNSYNEQFF
DNA: TGTGCCAGCAGTTTCGGAGGGCCCAACTCTTACAATGAGCAGTTCTTC
size: few
V: TRBV12-3/TRBV12-4
J: TRBJ2-1
D: .

CDR3: CASSLSDASDTQYF
DNA: TGTGCCAGCAGTTTAAGTGACGCGTCGGATACGCAGTATTTT
size: few
V: TRBV12-3/TRBV12-4
J: TRBJ2-3
D: .

CDR3: CASSPMEPSHGYTF
DNA: TGTGCCAGCAGCCCGATGGAGCCTTCGCATGGCTACACCTTC
size: few
V: TRBV3-1
J: TRBJ1-2
D: .

CDR3: CASSEVGHHGETQYF
DNA: TGTGCCAGCAGTGAAGTGGGACACCATGGAGAGACCCAGTACTTC
size: few
V: TRBV6-1
J: TRBJ2-5
D: .

CDR3: CATSDFDRGSYNEQFF
DNA: TGTGCCACCAGTGATTTTGACAGGGGCTCCTACAATGAGCAGTTCTTC
size: .
V: TRBV24-1
J: TRBJ2-1
D: TRBD1

CDR3: CASSQDVRYGYTF
DNA: TGCGCCAGCAGCCAAGATGTCCGGTATGGCTACACCTTC
size: few
V: TRBV4-1
J: TRBJ1-2
D: .

CDR3: CSARDMGVQETQYF
DNA: TGCAGTGCTAGAGATATGGGGGTCCAAGAGACCCAGTACTTC
size: .
V: TRBV20-1
J: TRBJ2-5
D: .

CDR3: CATSRVTGGIYEQFF
DNA: TGTGCCACCAGCAGAGTGACGGGGGGGATTTATGAGCAGTTCTTC
size: .
V: TRBV15
J: TRBJ2-1
D: TRBD2

CDR3: CASSSGVPRSGNTIYF
DNA: TGTGCCAGCAGTTCCGGGGTTCCGCGGTCTGGAAACACCATATATTTT
size: many
V: TRBV28
J: TRBJ1-3
D: .

CDR3: CATSDPGTGEEKLFF
DNA: TGTGCCACCAGTGACCCCGGGACAGGGGAAGAAAAACTGTTTTTT
size: .
V: TRBV24-1
J: TRBJ1-4
D: TRBD1

CDR3: CASSLVGRGGTDTQYF
DNA: TGCGCCAGCAGCTTGGTGGGGCGCGGGGGCACAGATACGCAGTATTTT
size: .
V: TRBV5-1
J: TRBJ2-3
D: .

CDR3: CASSPRTGGVGYTF
DNA: TGTGCCAGCAGCCCGCGGACAGGGGGCGTTGGCTACACCTTC
size: few
V: TRBV7-9
J: TRBJ1-2
D: TRBD1

CDR3: CASSYFDEQFF
DNA: TGTGCCAGCAGTTATTTCGATGAGCAGTTCTTC
size: .
V: TRBV6-6
J: TRBJ2-1
D: .